This T cell receptor beta chain was recovered during a study of blood T cell repertoires in COVID-19. Study information: Italy, Spain and the United States were the sources of the convalescent and acute COVID-19 samples.

As handled by the study authors: Counts of nucleated cells, estimated from reference gene primer amplification, were obtained. Profiling relied on immunoSEQ multiplex PCR, and the TCRdb table lists in-frame clones only, not all of them. V, J and clone size are taken as reported in that table, and D and trimming were inferred from the DNA itself. Of 230,000 or so clones in the sample, roughly 89% are singletons; the top ten hold 4% to 5%. This CDR3 has 16 residues. CDR1 MDHEN and CDR2 SYDVKM come from the germline V gene. J gave up 1 base and V 2 bases, and 7 bases lay outside the gene matches. The rearrangement links TRBV28 to TRBJ1-1, with 7 bases aligning to TRBD1. This sequence originates from a woman between 35 and 50 years old who had recovered from COVID-19. Sequenced: peripheral blood. CDR3 DNA sequence: TGTGCCAGCAGTTTAGATGAGGGGGCTGGGAACACTGAAGCTTTCTTT. This codes for CASSLDEGAGNTEAFF.